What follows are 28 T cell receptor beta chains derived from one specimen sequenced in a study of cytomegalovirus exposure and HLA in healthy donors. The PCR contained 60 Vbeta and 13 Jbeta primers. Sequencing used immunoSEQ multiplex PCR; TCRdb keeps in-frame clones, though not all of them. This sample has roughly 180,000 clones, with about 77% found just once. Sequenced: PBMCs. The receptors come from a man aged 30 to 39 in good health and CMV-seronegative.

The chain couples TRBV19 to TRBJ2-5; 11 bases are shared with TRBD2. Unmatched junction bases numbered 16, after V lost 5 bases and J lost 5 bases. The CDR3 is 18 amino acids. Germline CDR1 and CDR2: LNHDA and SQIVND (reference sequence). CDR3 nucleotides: TGTGCCAGTAGTCCTGCGACTACTAGCGGGGGCTCTTGGGAGACCCAGTACTTC. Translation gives CASSPATTSGGSWETQYF. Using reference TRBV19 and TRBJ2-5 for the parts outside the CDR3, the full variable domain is DGGITQSPKYLFRKEGQNVTLSCEQNLNHDAMYWYRQDPGQGLRLIYYSQIVNDFQKGDIAEGYSVSREKKESFPLTVTSAQKNPTAFYLCASSPATTSGGSWETQYFGPGTRLLVL.

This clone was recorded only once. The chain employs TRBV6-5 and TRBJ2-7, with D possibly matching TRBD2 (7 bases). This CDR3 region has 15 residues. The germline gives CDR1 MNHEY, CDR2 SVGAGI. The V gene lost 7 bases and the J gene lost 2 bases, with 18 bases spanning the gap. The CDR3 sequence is CASTRGGPLTYEQYF. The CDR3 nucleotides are TGTGCCAGCACCCGCGGGGGCCCCCTGACCTACGAGCAGTACTTC.

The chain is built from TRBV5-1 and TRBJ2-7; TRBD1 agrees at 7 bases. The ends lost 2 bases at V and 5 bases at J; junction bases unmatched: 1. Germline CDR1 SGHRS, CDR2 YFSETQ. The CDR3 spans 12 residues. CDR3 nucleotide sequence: TGCGCCAGCAGCTTTCAGGGGGACGAGCAGTACTTC. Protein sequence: CASSFQGDEQYF.

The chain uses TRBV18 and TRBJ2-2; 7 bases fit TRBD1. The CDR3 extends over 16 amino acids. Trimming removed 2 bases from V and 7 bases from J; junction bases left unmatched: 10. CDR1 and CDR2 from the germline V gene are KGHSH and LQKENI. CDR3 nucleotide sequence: TGTGCCAGCTCACCATTGGACAGGACCCTTGGCGGGGAGCTGTTTTTT. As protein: CASSPLDRTLGGELFF.

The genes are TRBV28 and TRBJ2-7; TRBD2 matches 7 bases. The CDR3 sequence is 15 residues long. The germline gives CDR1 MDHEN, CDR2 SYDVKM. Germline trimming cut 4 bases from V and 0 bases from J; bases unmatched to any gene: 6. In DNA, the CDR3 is TGTGCCAGCAGTTCGTCGCGGGAGTTCTCCTACGAGCAGTACTTC. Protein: CASSSSREFSYEQYF.

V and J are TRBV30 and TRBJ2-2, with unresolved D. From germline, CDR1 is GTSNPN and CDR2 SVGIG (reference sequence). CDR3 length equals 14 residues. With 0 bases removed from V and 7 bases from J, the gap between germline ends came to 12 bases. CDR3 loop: CAWSVSQYYGELFF. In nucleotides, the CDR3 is TGTGCCTGGAGTGTGTCCCAGTATTACGGGGAGCTGTTTTTT.

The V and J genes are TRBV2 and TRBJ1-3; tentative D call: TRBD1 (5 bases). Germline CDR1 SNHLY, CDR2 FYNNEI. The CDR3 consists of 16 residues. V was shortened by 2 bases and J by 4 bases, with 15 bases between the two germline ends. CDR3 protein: CASSERGTNHGNTIYF. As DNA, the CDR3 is TGTGCCAGCAGTGAAAGGGGTACTAACCACGGAAACACCATATATTTT.

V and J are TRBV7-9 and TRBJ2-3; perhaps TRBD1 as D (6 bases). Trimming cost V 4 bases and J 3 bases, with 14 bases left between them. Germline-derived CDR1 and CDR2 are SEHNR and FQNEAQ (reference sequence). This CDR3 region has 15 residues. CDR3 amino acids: CASSSRGGRTDTQYF. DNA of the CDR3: TGTGCCAGCAGCTCACGAGGGGGAAGGACAGATACGCAGTATTTT. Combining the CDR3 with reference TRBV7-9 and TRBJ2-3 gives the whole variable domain DTGVSQNPRHKITKRGQNVTFRCDPISEHNRLYWYRQTLGQGPEFLTYFQNEAQLEKSRLLSDRFSAERPKGSFSTLEIQRTEQGDSAMYLCASSSRGGRTDTQYFGPGTRLTVL.

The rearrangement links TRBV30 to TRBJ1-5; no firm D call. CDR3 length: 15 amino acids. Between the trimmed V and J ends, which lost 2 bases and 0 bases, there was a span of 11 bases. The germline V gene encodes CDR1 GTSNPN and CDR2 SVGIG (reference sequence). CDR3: CAWSRRFYSNQPQHF. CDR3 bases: TGTGCCTGGAGTAGGAGGTTTTATAGCAATCAGCCCCAGCATTTT.

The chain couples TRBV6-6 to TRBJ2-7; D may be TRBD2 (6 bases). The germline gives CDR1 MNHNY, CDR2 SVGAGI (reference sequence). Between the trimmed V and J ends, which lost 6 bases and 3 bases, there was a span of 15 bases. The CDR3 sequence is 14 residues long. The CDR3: CASRVGTGVYEQYF. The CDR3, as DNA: TGTGCCAGCAGGGTAGGGACGGGAGTCTACGAGCAGTACTTC.

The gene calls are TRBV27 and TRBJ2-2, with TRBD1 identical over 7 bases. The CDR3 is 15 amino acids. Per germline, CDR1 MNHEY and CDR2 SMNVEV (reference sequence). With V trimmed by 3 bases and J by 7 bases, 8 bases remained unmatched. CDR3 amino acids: CASSFADRDLGELFF. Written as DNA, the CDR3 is TGTGCCAGCAGTTTTGCCGACAGGGATCTCGGGGAGCTGTTTTTT.

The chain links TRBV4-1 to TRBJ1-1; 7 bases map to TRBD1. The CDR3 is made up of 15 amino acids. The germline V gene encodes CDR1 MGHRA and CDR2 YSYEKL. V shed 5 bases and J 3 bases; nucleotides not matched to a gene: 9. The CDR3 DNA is TGCGCCAGCAGCGTACTACAGGGGCTTTACACTGAAGCTTTCTTT. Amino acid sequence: CASSVLQGLYTEAFF.

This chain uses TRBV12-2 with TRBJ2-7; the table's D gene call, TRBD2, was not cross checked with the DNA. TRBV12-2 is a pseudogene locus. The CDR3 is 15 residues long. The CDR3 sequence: CASRSMTAGYYEQYF. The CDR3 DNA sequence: TGTGCAAGTCGCTCCATGACAGCGGGATACTACGAGCAGTACTTC.

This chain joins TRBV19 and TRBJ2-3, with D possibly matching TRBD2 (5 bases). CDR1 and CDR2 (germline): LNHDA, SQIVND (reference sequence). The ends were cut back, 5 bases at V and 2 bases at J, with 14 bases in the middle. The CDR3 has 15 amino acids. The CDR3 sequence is CASSAAGLDTDTQYF. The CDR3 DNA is TGTGCCAGTAGTGCCGCGGGCCTCGACACAGATACGCAGTATTTT.

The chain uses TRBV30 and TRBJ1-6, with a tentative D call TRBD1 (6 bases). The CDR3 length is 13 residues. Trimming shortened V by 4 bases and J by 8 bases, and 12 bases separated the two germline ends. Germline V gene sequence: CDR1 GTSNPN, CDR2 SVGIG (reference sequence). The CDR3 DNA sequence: TGTGCCTGGAAGTGGACAGTCGATTCACCCCTCCACTTT. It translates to CAWKWTVDSPLHF. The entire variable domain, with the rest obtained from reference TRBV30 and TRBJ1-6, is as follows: SQTIHQWPATLVQPVGSPLSLECTVEGTSNPNLYWYRQAAGRGLQLLFYSVGIGQISSEVPQNLSASRPQDRQFILSSKKLLLSDSGFYLCAWKWTVDSPLHFGNGTRLTVT.

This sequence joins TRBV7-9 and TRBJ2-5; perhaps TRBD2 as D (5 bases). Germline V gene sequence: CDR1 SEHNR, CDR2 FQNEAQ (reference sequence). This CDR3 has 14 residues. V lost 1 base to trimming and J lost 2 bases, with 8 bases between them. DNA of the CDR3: TGTGCCAGCAGCTTAGAGAGGGTGCAAGAGACCCAGTACTTC. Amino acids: CASSLERVQETQYF.

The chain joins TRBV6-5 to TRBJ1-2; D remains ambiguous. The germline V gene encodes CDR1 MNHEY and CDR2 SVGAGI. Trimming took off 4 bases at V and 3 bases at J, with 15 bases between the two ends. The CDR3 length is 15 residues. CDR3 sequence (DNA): TGTGCCAGCAGTTCCCCCTCGGCGGGATACTATGGCTACACCTTC. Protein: CASSSPSAGYYGYTF.

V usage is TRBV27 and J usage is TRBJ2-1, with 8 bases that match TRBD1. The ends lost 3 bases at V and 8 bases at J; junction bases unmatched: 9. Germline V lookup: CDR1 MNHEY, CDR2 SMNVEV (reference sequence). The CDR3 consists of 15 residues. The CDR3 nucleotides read TGTGCCAGCAGTTTTGCGGCAGGGGGCCCCGATGAGCAGTTCTTC. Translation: CASSFAAGGPDEQFF.

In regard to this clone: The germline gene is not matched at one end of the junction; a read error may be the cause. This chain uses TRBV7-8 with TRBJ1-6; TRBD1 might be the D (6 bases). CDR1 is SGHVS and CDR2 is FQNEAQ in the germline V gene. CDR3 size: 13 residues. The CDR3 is CASSSGTNSPLHF. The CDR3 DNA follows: TGTGCCAGCAGCTCGGGGACAAATTCCCCCCTCCACTTT.

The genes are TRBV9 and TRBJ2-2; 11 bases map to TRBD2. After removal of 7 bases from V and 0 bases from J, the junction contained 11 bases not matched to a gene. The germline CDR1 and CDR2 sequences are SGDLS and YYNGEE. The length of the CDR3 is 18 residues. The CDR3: CASGKGASGGPNTGELFF. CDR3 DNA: TGTGCCAGCGGGAAGGGGGCTAGCGGGGGGCCGAACACCGGGGAGCTGTTTTTT.

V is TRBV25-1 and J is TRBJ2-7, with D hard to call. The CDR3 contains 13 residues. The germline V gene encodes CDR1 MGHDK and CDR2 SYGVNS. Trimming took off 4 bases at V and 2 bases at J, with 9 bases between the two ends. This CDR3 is CASSGDKTYEQYF. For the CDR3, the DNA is TGTGCCAGCAGTGGAGACAAAACCTACGAGCAGTACTTC.

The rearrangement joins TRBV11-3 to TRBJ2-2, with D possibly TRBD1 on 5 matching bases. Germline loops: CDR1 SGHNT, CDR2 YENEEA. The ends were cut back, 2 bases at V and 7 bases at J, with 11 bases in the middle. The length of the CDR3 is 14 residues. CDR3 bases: TGTGCCAGCAGCTTATATGGAGACAGCGGGGAGCTGTTTTTT. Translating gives CASSLYGDSGELFF.

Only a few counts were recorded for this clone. The CDR3 DNA sequence: TGTGCCAGCTCACTCAGGGACAGAAAGGGACTAGGGGACACTGAAGCTTTCTTT. Its protein product is CASSLRDRKGLGDTEAFF. The V call is TRBV18, the J call TRBJ1-1; 7 bases map to TRBD1. Germline CDR1 and CDR2: KGHSH and LQKENI. The CDR3 covers 18 residues. V was clipped by 4 bases and J by 3 bases; unmatched bases: 17.

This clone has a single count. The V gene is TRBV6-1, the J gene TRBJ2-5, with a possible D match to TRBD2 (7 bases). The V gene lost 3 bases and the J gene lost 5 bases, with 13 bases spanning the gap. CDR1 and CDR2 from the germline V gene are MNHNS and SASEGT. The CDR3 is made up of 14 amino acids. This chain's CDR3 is CASSERGGGETQYF. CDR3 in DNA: TGTGCCAGCAGTGAGAGGGGGGGAGGGGAGACCCAGTACTTC.

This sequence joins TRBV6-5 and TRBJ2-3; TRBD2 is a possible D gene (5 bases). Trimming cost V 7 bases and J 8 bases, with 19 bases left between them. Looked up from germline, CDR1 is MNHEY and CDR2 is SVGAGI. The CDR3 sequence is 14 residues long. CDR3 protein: CASTPPGRRGTQYF. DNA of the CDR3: TGTGCCAGCACTCCCCCGGGAAGACGGGGTACGCAGTATTTT.

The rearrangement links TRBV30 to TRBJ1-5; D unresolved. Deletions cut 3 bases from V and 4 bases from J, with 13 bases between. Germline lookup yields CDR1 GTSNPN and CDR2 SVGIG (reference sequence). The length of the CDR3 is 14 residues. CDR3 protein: CAWRGEGGNQPQHF. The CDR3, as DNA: TGTGCCTGGAGAGGAGAGGGAGGGAATCAGCCCCAGCATTTT.

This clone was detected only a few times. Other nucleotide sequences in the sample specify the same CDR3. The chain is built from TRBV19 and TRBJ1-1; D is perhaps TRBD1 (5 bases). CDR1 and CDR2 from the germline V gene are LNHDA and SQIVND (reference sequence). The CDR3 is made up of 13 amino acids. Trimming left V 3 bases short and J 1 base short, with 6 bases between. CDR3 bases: TGTGCCAGTAGTATCCAGGGGAACACTGAAGCTTTCTTT. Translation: CASSIQGNTEAFF.

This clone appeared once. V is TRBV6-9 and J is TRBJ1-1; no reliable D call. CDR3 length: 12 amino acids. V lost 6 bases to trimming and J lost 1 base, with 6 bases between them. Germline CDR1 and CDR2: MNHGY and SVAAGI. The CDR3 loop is CASRAENTEAFF. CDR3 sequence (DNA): TGTGCCAGCAGGGCCGAGAACACTGAAGCTTTCTTT.